The following is a T cell receptor beta chain sequence with its context. This specimen belongs to a study of T cell changes during pregnancy in multiple sclerosis. CDR3 length equals 15 residues. Trimming cost V 0 bases and J 6 bases; bases outside gene matches: 8. Germline values: CDR1 SGHNT, CDR2 YYREEE (reference sequence). Clones were sequenced by immunoSEQ multiplex PCR, and TCRdb holds only the in-frame ones, with some missing. The repertoire holds 95,000 to 150,000 clones, with approximately 93% as singletons. The source is a female donor with multiple sclerosis, enrolled in a pregnancy study. The sample consisted of peripheral blood, taken before pregnancy. This rearrangement joins TRBV5-4 to TRBJ2-7; 8 bases map to TRBD2. Here the CDR3 DNA reads TGTGCCAGCAGCTTGGACGGGAGGGCCTGGGGCGAGCAGTACTTC. It encodes CASSLDGRAWGEQYF.